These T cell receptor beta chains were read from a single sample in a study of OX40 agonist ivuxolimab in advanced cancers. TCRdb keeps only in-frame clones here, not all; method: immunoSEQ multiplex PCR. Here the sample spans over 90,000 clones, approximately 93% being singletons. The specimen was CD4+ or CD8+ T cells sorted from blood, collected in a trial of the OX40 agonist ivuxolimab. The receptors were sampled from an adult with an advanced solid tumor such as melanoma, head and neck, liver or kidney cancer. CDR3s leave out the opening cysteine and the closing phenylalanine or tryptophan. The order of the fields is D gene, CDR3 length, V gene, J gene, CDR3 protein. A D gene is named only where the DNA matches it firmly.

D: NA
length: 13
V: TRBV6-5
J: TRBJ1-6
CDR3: ASRGPGSYNSPLH

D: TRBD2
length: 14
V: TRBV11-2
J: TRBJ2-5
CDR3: ASSAKLAGASETQY

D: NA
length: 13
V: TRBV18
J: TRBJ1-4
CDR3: ASSPSGATNEKLF

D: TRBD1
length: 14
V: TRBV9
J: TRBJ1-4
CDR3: ASSAPGQGQREKLF

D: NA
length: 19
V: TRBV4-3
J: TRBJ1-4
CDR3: ASSQDSPLPERVTLREKLF

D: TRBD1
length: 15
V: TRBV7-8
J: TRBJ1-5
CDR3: ASSFRDRAFINQPQH

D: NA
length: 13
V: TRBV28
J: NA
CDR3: ASSGAGGEIYEQY

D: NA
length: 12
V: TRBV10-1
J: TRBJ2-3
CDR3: ASSDVYPTDTQY

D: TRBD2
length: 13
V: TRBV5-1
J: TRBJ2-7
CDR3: ASSLESGRAYEQY

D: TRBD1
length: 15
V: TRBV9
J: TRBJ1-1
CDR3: ASSVFPIGQGGAEAF

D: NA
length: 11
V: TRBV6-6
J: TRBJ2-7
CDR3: ASSLDREGEQY